This T cell receptor (beta chain) was found in a study of T cells after posttransplantation cyclophosphamide. Study-level results: Recipient CMV seropositivity and CMV reactivation strongly tracked TRB clonality.

The protocol was immunoSEQ multiplex PCR, while the TCRdb copy is restricted to in-frame clones and leaves out a portion. The sample shows some 6,000 clones, approximately 80% of them seen only once. The CDR3 covers 16 residues. The V gene lost 5 bases and the J gene lost 6 bases, with 20 bases spanning the gap. Germline V gene lookup returns CDR1 SEHNR and CDR2 FQNEAQ (reference sequence). Treatment was busulfan-fludarabine conditioning, a marrow graft, and cyclophosphamide on days +3 and +4. A note on this clone: Its antigen remains unidentified.

This clonotype originated in a female patient aged 50 to 60 who received an allogeneic stem cell transplant from a related donor, was CMV-positive, and had no GVHD. Some T cells could come from the graft donor. The chain has TRBV7-9 and TRBJ1-3; tentatively, D is TRBD1 (5 bases). The material sequenced was CD8+ T cells sorted from PBMCs, taken around 1,500 days after allogeneic stem cell transplant with posttransplant cyclophosphamide. CDR3 sequence: CASSPPLGGELNTIYF. CDR3 DNA sequence: TGTGCCAGCAGCCCTCCCTTGGGGGGAGAACTAAACACCATATATTTT.